The 26 T cell receptor beta chains below were found in one sample sequenced in a study of T cell repertoires in cytomegalovirus infection. TCRdb used MiXCR to reprocess the reads, holding one entry per CDR3 protein. The sample lists almost 300,000 distinct CDR3 sequences, about a tenth seen once, with less than 3% in the top ten. Material: PBMCs. The origin of the receptors is a human donor in good health (CMV status not recorded). Some clones in this sample may be carry-over from other donors' samples.

Concerning this clonotype itself: A read error may explain this, as a much larger clone is one base away. V is TRBV7-8 and J is TRBJ2-5, with D perhaps assigned TRBD1 or TRBD2 (6 bases each). The germline V and J ends were trimmed by 1 base and 5 bases, with 23 bases remaining between them. In germline, CDR1 is SGHVS, CDR2 FQNEAQ. This CDR3 spans 18 amino acids. CDR3 amino acids: CASSLVGGGTLSWETQYF. For the CDR3, the DNA is TGTGCCAGCAGCTTAGTAGGAGGGGGGACTCTCTCGTGGGAGACCCAGTACTTC.

V usage is TRBV20-1 and J usage is TRBJ2-7, with D perhaps matching TRBD2 (6 bases). The CDR3 length is 14 residues. Germline V lookup: CDR1 DFQATT, CDR2 SNEGSKA (reference sequence). Trimming removed 2 bases from V and 6 bases from J, with 17 bases in between. The CDR3 DNA sequence: TGCAGTGCTAGACCCGGGACTCGAGATTTCGAGCAGTACTTC. It codes for CSARPGTRDFEQYF.

This clonotype occurred many times. The chain carries TRBV28 and TRBJ1-2, with TRBD1 as a possible D gene (5 bases). With 3 bases removed from V and 9 bases from J, the gap between germline ends came to 14 bases. The CDR3 is 13 amino acids. In germline, CDR1 is MDHEN, CDR2 SYDVKM. This CDR3 is CASSLGGKGRYTF. CDR3 DNA: TGTGCCAGCAGTTTGGGGGGGAAGGGCCGCTACACCTTC.

In this sample, this clonotype turned up many times. The CDR3: CASSQGSQGRNTIYF. In nucleotides, the CDR3 is TGTGCCAGCAGTCAGGGGTCACAGGGTAGGAACACCATATATTTT. The chain has TRBV28 and TRBJ1-3; possibly TRBD1 for D (6 bases). The CDR3 spans 15 residues. With 5 bases removed from V and 7 bases from J, the gap between germline ends came to 18 bases. The V gene's germline CDR1 is MDHEN and CDR2 SYDVKM.

This clonotype was counted many times. This chain links TRBV28 with TRBJ1-2, with 10 bases matching TRBD1. The V gene's germline CDR1 is MDHEN and CDR2 SYDVKM. V trimming: 4 bases; J trimming: 4 bases; junction bases outside the gene matches: 6. The CDR3 consists of 15 residues. In DNA form, the CDR3 reads TGTGCCAGCAGTTCATCCGGGACAGGGGCCTATGGCTACACCTTC. Amino acids: CASSSSGTGAYGYTF.

Many counts were recorded for this clonotype. CDR3 amino acids: CASSSRLSGQSEAFF. Here the CDR3 DNA reads TGTGCCAGCAGCTCGAGGCTTTCCGGGCAGTCTGAAGCTTTCTTT. J is TRBJ1-1 and V is TRBV7-8; no firm D call. Germline assignment: CDR1 SGHVS and CDR2 FQNEAQ. Trimming removed 4 bases from V and 6 bases from J, with 18 bases in between. This CDR3 is 15 amino acids long.

This clonotype was counted ten times or more. J is TRBJ2-5 and V is TRBV7-6, with D perhaps matching TRBD2 (6 bases). The CDR3 is made up of 16 amino acids. Germline V gene data show CDR1 as SGHVS and CDR2 as FNYEAQ. V was pared by 1 base and J by 0 bases, with 12 bases between. CDR3: CASSLGGSGNQETQYF. For the CDR3, the DNA is TGTGCCAGCAGCTTAGGCGGTAGCGGAAACCAAGAGACCCAGTACTTC.

The chain recombines TRBV27 with TRBJ2-7; TRBD1 might be the D (5 bases). Trimming shortened V by 0 bases and J by 2 bases, and 8 bases separated the two germline ends. This CDR3 comprises 14 residues. The germline V gene encodes CDR1 MNHEY and CDR2 SMNVEV (reference sequence). The CDR3 sequence: CASSLSAGPYEQYF. CDR3 sequence (DNA): TGTGCCAGCAGTTTATCGGCAGGGCCCTACGAGCAGTACTTC.

This clonotype was recorded a few times. The chain carries TRBV20-1 and TRBJ2-5; D is perhaps TRBD1 or TRBD2 (6 bases each). Between the trimmed V and J ends, which lost 3 bases and 5 bases, there was a span of 13 bases. Germline CDR1 DFQATT, CDR2 SNEGSKA (reference sequence). CDR3 length: 13 amino acids. In DNA, the CDR3 is TGCAGTGCTAGCCAAGGGGGGAGGGAGACCCAGTACTTC. As protein: CSASQGGRETQYF.

The table lists this clonotype with many counts. This chain links TRBV6-2 or TRBV6-3 with TRBJ2-7; the D is unclear. Trimming shortened V by 7 bases and J by 0 bases, and 13 bases separated the two germline ends. The CDR3 spans 14 residues. The germline gives CDR1 MNHEY, CDR2 SVGEGT. The CDR3 nucleotides are TGTGCCAGCAAAGACCCCTCCTTCTCCTACGAGCAGTACGTC. Translation gives CASKDPSFSYEQYV.

Many counts were recorded for this clonotype. The chain links TRBV27 to TRBJ2-1; 8 positions agree with TRBD1. The CDR3 contains 13 residues. In germline, CDR1 is MNHEY, CDR2 SMNVEV (reference sequence). The V gene end was trimmed by 4 bases and the J gene end by 7 bases; junction bases not matched to a gene: 3. The CDR3 spells CASSYYRGNEQFF. The DNA of the CDR3 is TGTGCCAGCAGTTATTACAGGGGGAATGAGCAGTTCTTC.

V gene TRBV6-2 or TRBV6-3 combines with J gene TRBJ2-7, with 14 bases aligning to TRBD2. The CDR3 covers 14 residues. V lost 6 bases to trimming and J lost 6 bases; unmatched junction nucleotides: 4. CDR1 is MNHEY and CDR2 is SVGEGT in the germline V gene. CDR3 in amino acids: CASRGLAGVAEQYV. DNA of the CDR3: TGTGCCAGCAGGGGACTAGCGGGGGTCGCCGAGCAGTACGTC.

This clonotype has ten or more counts. The DNA for the CDR3 is TGCAGTGCTAGGGGGGACAGCCAAAATTCACCCCTCCACTTT. The encoded protein is CSARGDSQNSPLHF. The rearrangement links TRBV20-1 to TRBJ1-6, with 7 bases that match TRBD1. Looked up from germline, CDR1 is DFQATT and CDR2 is SNEGSKA (reference sequence). The CDR3 has 14 residues. V shed 3 bases, J shed 7 bases, and the junction held 6 bases outside the gene matches.

The rearrangement joins TRBV19 to TRBJ1-1; TRBD1 aligns across 11 bases. The CDR3 covers 15 residues. CDR1 is LNHDA and CDR2 is SQIVND in the germline V gene (reference sequence). Trimming took 3 bases from V and 4 from J; bases not matched to a gene: 4. CDR3 nucleotide sequence: TGTGCCAGTAGTATGGGGACAGGGGGAAGCACTGAAGCTTTCTTT. Amino acids: CASSMGTGGSTEAFF. The full variable domain, its missing parts supplied by reference TRBV19 and TRBJ1-1, is DGGITQSPKYLFRKEGQNVTLSCEQNLNHDAMYWYRQDPGQGLRLIYYSQIVNDFQKGDIAEGYSVSREKKESFPLTVTSAQKNPTAFYLCASSMGTGGSTEAFFGQGTRLTVV.

The chain has TRBV19 and TRBJ2-5, with a weak D call TRBD1 (6 bases). Germline V gives CDR1 LNHDA, CDR2 SQIVND (reference sequence). Trimming pared 1 base from V and 5 bases from J, leaving 8 bases between. This CDR3 contains 13 residues. The CDR3 loop reads CASSIGGRETQYF. In DNA, the CDR3 is TGTGCCAGTAGTATAGGGGGGCGGGAGACCCAGTACTTC.

The table lists this clonotype with a few counts. This chain joins TRBV29-1 and TRBJ2-3; TRBD1 or TRBD2 may be the D gene (5 bases each). The germline V gene has CDR1 SQVTM and CDR2 ANQGSEA. The CDR3 runs 17 residues. V shed 2 bases and J shed 5 bases, with 23 bases lying between them. The CDR3 here is CSVESPRGVPRGDTQYF. The CDR3, as DNA: TGCAGCGTTGAATCTCCTAGAGGGGTCCCCCGGGGAGATACGCAGTATTTT.

This clonotype appeared a few times. The chain combines TRBV20-1 with TRBJ1-4, with a tentative D call TRBD1 (5 bases). Trimming took off 3 bases at V and 6 bases at J, with 11 bases between the two ends. This CDR3 contains 13 residues. In germline, CDR1 is DFQATT, CDR2 SNEGSKA (reference sequence). The CDR3: CSARGGKDEKLFF. The CDR3 bases are TGCAGTGCTAGGGGGGGGAAGGATGAAAAACTGTTTTTT.

This clonotype came up many times. The chain joins TRBV29-1 to TRBJ2-5; the match to TRBD2 covers 10 bases. The germline CDR1 and CDR2 sequences are SQVTM and ANQGSEA. The CDR3 covers 14 residues. V dropped 7 bases and J dropped 4; count of bases not matched to a gene: 9. The CDR3 reads CSGSSGGPGETQYF. The CDR3 DNA reads as TGCAGCGGTAGTAGCGGGGGGCCCGGAGAGACCCAGTACTTC.

Worth noting for this clonotype: One base away lies a much larger clone, so this may be a sequencing read error. The J gene is TRBJ2-2, the V gene TRBV11-3; 10 bases map to TRBD2. CDR1 is SGHNT, CDR2 YENEEA, per germline. The J segment lost 6 bases and the V segment lost 5 bases, leaving 9 bases of the junction unmatched. The CDR3 has 16 residues. Here the CDR3 DNA reads TGTGCCAGCAGCCCCCACAGCGGGGGGGCGGCCGGGGAGCTGTTTTTT. This translates into CASSPHSGGAAGELFF.

This clonotype has ten or more counts. The J gene is TRBJ2-3, the V gene TRBV5-1; TRBD2 agrees at 7 bases. This CDR3 is built from 14 residues. V gave up 5 bases and J gave up 3 bases; unmatched junction bases: 6. CDR1 and CDR2 from the germline V gene are SGHRS and YFSETQ. The CDR3 reads CASRTSPGTDTQYF. The DNA for the CDR3 is TGCGCCAGCAGGACTAGCCCAGGGACAGATACGCAGTATTTT.

Comments on this clonotype: A single base separates this from a much larger clone, so it may be a read error. The chain links TRBV5-1 to TRBJ2-2; D may correspond to TRBD1 or TRBD2 (5 bases each). Germline assignment: CDR1 SGHRS and CDR2 YFSETQ. The CDR3 covers 14 residues. CDR3 in DNA: TGCGCCAGCAGCTTGGCTGGGCCTTCCGGGGACCTGTTTTTT. Its protein product is CASSLAGPSGDLFF.

This clonotype was seen ten or more times. V usage is TRBV5-6 and J usage is TRBJ1-2; TRBD1 matches at 9 bases. Germline-derived CDR1 and CDR2 are SGHDT and YYEEEE. With V trimmed by 6 bases and J by 1 base, 7 bases remained unmatched. The CDR3 is 15 residues long. CDR3 region: CASTQGTGHNYGYTF. DNA of the CDR3: TGTGCCAGCACTCAAGGGACAGGGCATAACTATGGCTACACCTTC.

This clonotype was seen many times. J is TRBJ1-1 and V is TRBV20-1; D not certain. Germline V gives CDR1 DFQATT, CDR2 SNEGSKA (reference sequence). The CDR3 totals 11 residues. V lost 3 bases and J 13 bases, leaving 15 bases between the germline ends. CDR3 DNA sequence: TGCAGTGCTAGGGCGGGATTGAGGGATTTCTTT. This gives the protein CSARAGLRDFF.

This clonotype occurred many times. The chain uses TRBV7-2 and TRBJ2-1; no clear D. The length of the CDR3 is 15 residues. Germline CDR1 is SGHTA and CDR2 is FQGNSA. Trimming removed 0 bases at V and 1 base at J, with 7 bases between. CDR3 in DNA: TGTGCCAGCAGCTTAGCTCCAGGATCCTACAATGAGCAGTTCTTC. This sequence encodes CASSLAPGSYNEQFF.

The V and J genes are TRBV11-1 and TRBJ1-3; D call uncertain. Trimming shortened V by 5 bases and J by 3 bases, and 8 bases separated the two germline ends. The CDR3 length is 13 residues. In germline, CDR1 is SGHAT, CDR2 FQDESV (reference sequence). As DNA, the CDR3 is TGTGCCAGCAGCCCCTACGATGGAAACACCATATATTTT. It codes for CASSPYDGNTIYF.

This clonotype was seen a few times. This rearrangement joins TRBV28 to TRBJ2-7, with TRBD1 as a possible D gene (5 bases). Trimming stripped 2 bases from V and 2 bases from J, with 10 bases between. Germline CDR1 reads MDHEN; CDR2 reads SYDVKM. The CDR3 extends over 14 amino acids. CDR3 residues: CASSLRTYTYEQYF. CDR3 DNA sequence: TGTGCCAGCAGTTTAAGGACATACACCTACGAGCAGTACTTC. Full variable domain (rest looked up from reference TRBV28 and TRBJ2-7): DVKVTQSSRYLVKRTGEKVFLECVQDMDHENMFWYRQDPGLGLRLIYFSYDVKMKEKGDIPEGYSVSREKKERFSLILESASTNQTSMYLCASSLRTYTYEQYFGPGTRLTVT.